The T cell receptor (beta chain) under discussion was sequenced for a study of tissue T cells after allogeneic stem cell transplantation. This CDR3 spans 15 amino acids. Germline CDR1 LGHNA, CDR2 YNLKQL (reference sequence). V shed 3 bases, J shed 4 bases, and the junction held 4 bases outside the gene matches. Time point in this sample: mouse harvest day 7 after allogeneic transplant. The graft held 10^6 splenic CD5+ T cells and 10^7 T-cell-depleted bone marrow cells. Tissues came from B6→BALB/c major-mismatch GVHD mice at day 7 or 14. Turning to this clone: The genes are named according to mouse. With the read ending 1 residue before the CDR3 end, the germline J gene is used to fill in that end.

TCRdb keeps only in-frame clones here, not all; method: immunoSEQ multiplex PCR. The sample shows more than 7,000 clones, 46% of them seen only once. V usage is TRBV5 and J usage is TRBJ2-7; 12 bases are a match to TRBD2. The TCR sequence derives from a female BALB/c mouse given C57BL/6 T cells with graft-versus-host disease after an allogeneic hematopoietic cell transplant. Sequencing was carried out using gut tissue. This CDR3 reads CASSHRDWGEYEQYF. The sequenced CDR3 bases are TGTGCCAGCAGCCACCGGGACTGGGGGGAGTATGAACAGTAC.